The TCR beta chain described here comes from a study of blood T cells in healthy people across ages. This clonotype was counted once. One end of the junction varies from germline; a read error may be responsible. The CDR3 has 15 amino acids. Germline-derived CDR1 and CDR2 are SGHTA and FQGTGA. Then a second PCR, running roughly 6 to 11 cycles, was carried out with a sample-barcoded 5' primer and a J-beta primer mix. One entry per CDR3 protein, called by TCRdb with MiXCR from the 5' RACE reads. The sample contains roughly 500,000 distinct CDR3 sequences, 27% of which appear only once. The chain uses TRBV7-3 and TRBJ1-1, with TRBD1 matching over 7 bases. This TCR derives from a woman in her 70s in good health. Sample: blood. The CDR3 DNA follows: TGTGCCTGCAGTCCACAGGGGACTTTGAACACTGAAGCTTTCTTT. This sequence encodes CACSPQGTLNTEAFF.